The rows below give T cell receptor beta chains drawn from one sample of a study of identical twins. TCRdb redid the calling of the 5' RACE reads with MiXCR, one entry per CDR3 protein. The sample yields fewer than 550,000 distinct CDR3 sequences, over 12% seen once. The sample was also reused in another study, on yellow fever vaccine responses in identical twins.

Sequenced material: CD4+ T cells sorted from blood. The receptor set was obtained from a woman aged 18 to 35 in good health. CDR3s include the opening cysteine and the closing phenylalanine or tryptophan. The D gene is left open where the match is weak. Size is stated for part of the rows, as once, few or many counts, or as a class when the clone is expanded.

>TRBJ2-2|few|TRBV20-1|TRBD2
TGCAGTGCCTCTAAGACTAGCGGGGGCCTAGGGAACACCGGGGAGCTGTTTTTT
CSASKTSGGLGNTGELFF
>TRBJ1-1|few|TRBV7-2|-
TGTGCCAGCAGCCAGGGACTCAGTTGGGACACTGAAGCTTTCTTT
CASSQGLSWDTEAFF
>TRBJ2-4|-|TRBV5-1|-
TGCGCCAGCAGCCAGGACAGCGCCAAAAACATTCAGTACTTC
CASSQDSAKNIQYF
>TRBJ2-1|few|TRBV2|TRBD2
TGTGCCAGCAGAGGCGGGGGAACGCGGAATGAGCAGTTCTTC
CASRGGGTRNEQFF
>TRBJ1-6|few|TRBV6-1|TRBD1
TGTGCCAGCAGCCCTACACAGGGGGGCTCCTATAATTCACCCCTCCACTTT
CASSPTQGGSYNSPLHF
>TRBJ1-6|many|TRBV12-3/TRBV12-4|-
TGTGCCAGCAGTTTCACTGGGTCACCCCTCCACTTT
CASSFTGSPLHF
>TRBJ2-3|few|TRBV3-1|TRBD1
TGTGCCAGCAGCAAGCAGGGGGCGCGGGCCACAGATACGCAGTATTTT
CASSKQGARATDTQYF
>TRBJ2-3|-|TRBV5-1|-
TGCGCCAGCAGCTTGTATGGCACAGATACGCAGTATTTT
CASSLYGTDTQYF
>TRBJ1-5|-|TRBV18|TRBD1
TGTGCCAGCTCCCCGACAGGGGCGAATCAGCCCCAGCATTTT
CASSPTGANQPQHF
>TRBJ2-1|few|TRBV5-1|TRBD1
TGCGCCAGCAGCCCTATGGGACAGGGGGCAGTTGATGAGCAGTTCTTC
CASSPMGQGAVDEQFF
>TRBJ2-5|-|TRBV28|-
TGTGCCAGCAGTTTATCGGCAGAGACCCAGTACTTC
CASSLSAETQYF
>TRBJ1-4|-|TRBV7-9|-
TGTGCCAGCAGCCCCCGGGAAACGAATGAAAAACTGTTTTTT
CASSPRETNEKLFF
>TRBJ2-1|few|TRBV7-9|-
TGTGCCAGCAGCTTACTACTTAACACCTACAATGAGCAGTTCTTC
CASSLLLNTYNEQFF
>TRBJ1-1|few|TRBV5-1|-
TGCGCCAGCAGCGACATCATGAACACTGAAGCTTTCTTT
CASSDIMNTEAFF
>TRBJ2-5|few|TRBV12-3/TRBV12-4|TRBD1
TGTGCCAGCAGCCCCACCGGACAGGCAGAGACCCAGTACTTC
CASSPTGQAETQYF